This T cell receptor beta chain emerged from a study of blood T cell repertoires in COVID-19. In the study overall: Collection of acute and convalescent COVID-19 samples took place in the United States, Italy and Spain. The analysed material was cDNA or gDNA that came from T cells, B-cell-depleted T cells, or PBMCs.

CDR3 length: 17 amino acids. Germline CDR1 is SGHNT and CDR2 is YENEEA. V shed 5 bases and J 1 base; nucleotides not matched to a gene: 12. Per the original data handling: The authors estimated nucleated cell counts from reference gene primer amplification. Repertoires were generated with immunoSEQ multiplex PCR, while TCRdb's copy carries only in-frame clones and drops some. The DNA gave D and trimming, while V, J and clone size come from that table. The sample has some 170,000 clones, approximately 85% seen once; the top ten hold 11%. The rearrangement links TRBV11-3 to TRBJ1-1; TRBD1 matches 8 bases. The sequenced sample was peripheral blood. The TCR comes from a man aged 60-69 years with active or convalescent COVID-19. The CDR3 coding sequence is TGTGCCAGCAGCCCAGGACAGGGATCATCGCGGAACACTGAAGCTTTCTTT. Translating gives CASSPGQGSSRNTEAFF.